The T cell receptor beta chain described here comes from a study of Tregs in tolerant kidney transplant recipients (dated by TCRdb to about 2019). The study in broad terms: Additional Treg samples were obtained by sorting recipient CD4+CD25+CD127- cells from a 3-day mixed lymphocyte reaction with belatacept, in some cases after a subsequent approximately five-day donor restimulation. Antibodies distinguished recipient from donor cells when sorting primary belatacept mixed lymphocyte reaction cultures. Before combined kidney and bone marrow transplantation, this study identified donor-specific regulatory T cells using TCRbeta sequencing and then followed those same cells after transplant. TCRbeta repertoire sequencing was used in 3 healthy controls to compare several ways of expanding Tregs specific for an allogeneic donor. Points the paper makes about the study in general: Biological reproducibility was not directly assessed, although technical replication error appeared to be minimal. The most biologically relevant and donor-specific TCRbeta repertoire appeared to be identified by expanding Tregs with activated donor B cells. The study was constrained by small patient numbers, and validation of the findings is required in larger populations and under other immunosuppression protocols.

Genomic DNA was extracted from sorted cells with the QIAGEN DNeasy Blood and Tissue Kit for TCRbeta CDR3 sequencing. High-throughput TCRbeta CDR3 sequencing was carried out commercially through immunoSEQ, with PCR amplification with bias correction and internal controls included. From the authors' description of their analysis: A unique productive TCRbeta sequence was defined by the CDR3 nucleotide sequence when primers matched, and otherwise by the CDR3 amino acid sequence together with the Vbeta and Jbeta genes. A sequence was defined as donor-reactive if the sequence was expanded at least 5-fold in CFSE-low cells compared with unstimulated cells and had a frequency of at least 0.01% in CFSE-low cells. Jensen-Shannon divergence calculated on the top 100 TCRbeta sequences ranked by frequency was used to measure repertoire divergence. For samples with multiple sequencing runs, sorting error was corrected in each run separately before the runs were combined. The clones in this table, taken by TCRdb from immuneACCESS, are in-frame only. Not every clone is retained; where verified, under half of the shortfall comes from an unresolved V gene, and the cause of the rest is unknown. V, J and clone size were drawn from that table, and D and trimming were deduced from the DNA. In all, the sample holds approximately 45,000 clones, and nearly 97% of those were seen once. In total, the top ten clones hold roughly 0.34% of the sample.

Concerning this clone: It lacks a known antigen. No quality values exist for individual bases; no much larger clone is one base distant.

Blood from healthy controls was obtained either from healthy volunteers or as purchased buffy coats. Healthy control blood was separated into PBMCs by Ficoll density gradient and cryopreserved, and patient PBMCs were collected both before and after transplant. The sequencing sample was made of Tregs from blood cultured with allogeneic cells. The receptor comes from a human donor in good health.

The DNA is as follows: TGTGCCAGCAGCGTATCACGGGTCGCTGGCTACACCTTC. This codes for CASSVSRVAGYTF. The V gene is TRBV9 and the J gene is TRBJ1-2, with the D gene not confidently named. Including the terminal cysteine and phenylalanine, the CDR3 comprises 13 residues. The only DNA kept is the CDR3, 39 bases in frame from the first base. CDR1 and CDR2 are drawn from the germline V gene: SGDLS, YYNGEE. V loses 1 base, J loses 7 bases, and the germline ends lie 11 bases apart.